The 5 T cell receptor beta chains listed next were all sequenced from one sample in a study of cytomegalovirus exposure and HLA in healthy donors. 13 Jbeta primers and 60 Vbeta primers were used for the PCR. Assay used: immunoSEQ multiplex PCR; TCRdb lists only in-frame clones, some missing. The top ten hold roughly 1% of the sample, which has roughly 150,000 clones, roughly 72% seen once. Sequenced material: PBMCs. These TCRs come from a woman aged 35 to 49 in good health and CMV-seronegative.

This clone was detected a few times. The chain uses TRBV2 and TRBJ1-5; a possible D gene is TRBD1 (5 bases). CDR1 and CDR2 (germline): SNHLY, FYNNEI. Trimming left V 1 base short and J 7 bases short, with 8 bases between. The CDR3 contains 13 residues. Written as DNA, the CDR3 is TGTGCCAGCAGTGAAGATACAGGCCAGCCCCAGCATTTT. Protein: CASSEDTGQPQHF.

Worth noting for this clone: Other DNA sequences of this sample code for an identical CDR3. This rearrangement joins TRBV9 to TRBJ1-3; a possible D gene is TRBD1 (5 bases). This CDR3 comprises 14 residues. V was pared by 0 bases and J by 1 base, with 5 bases between. Per germline, CDR1 SGDLS and CDR2 YYNGEE. CDR3 bases: TGTGCCAGCAGCGTAGCAGGGTCTGGAAACACCATATATTTT. It translates to CASSVAGSGNTIYF.

The chain has TRBV5-1 and TRBJ1-1; a possible D gene is TRBD1 (6 bases). The CDR3 sequence is 15 residues long. CDR1 is SGHRS, CDR2 YFSETQ, per germline. Trimming cost V 3 bases and J 0 bases, with 12 bases left between them. The CDR3 sequence: CASSSTDRMNTEAFF. CDR3 DNA sequence: TGCGCCAGCAGCTCTACGGACAGAATGAACACTGAAGCTTTCTTT.

The V call is TRBV11-2, the J call TRBJ2-5; a possible D gene is TRBD1 (6 bases). V gave up 8 bases and J gave up 5 bases, with 15 bases separating them. There are 13 residues in the CDR3. Germline values: CDR1 SGHAT, CDR2 FQNNGV. CDR3 loop: CASGESRGETQYF. The DNA of the CDR3 is TGTGCCAGCGGCGAGTCTAGGGGGGAGACCCAGTACTTC.

The rearrangement joins TRBV18 to TRBJ1-5; TRBD1 aligns across 7 bases. From germline, CDR1 is KGHSH and CDR2 LQKENI. J gave up 2 bases and V 3 bases, and 16 bases lay outside the gene matches. This CDR3 comprises 19 residues. The CDR3 sequence is CASSPFTGDGVVGNQPQHF. CDR3 in DNA: TGTGCCAGCTCACCCTTCACAGGGGACGGGGTGGTGGGCAATCAGCCCCAGCATTTT.